The next 9 T cell receptor beta chains were all read from a single sample in a study of CD8 T cells in ankylosing spondylitis. TCRdb redid the calling of the 5' RACE reads with MiXCR, one entry per CDR3 protein. The table records 200,000 to 250,000 distinct CDR3 sequences, roughly a tenth of them present only once. The sequenced sample was blood, either unsorted or a sorted T cell fraction (not recorded which). These receptors were collected from a male donor with ankylosing spondylitis or in good health (not recorded which).

V is TRBV18 and J is TRBJ2-1; D tentatively reads TRBD1 or TRBD2 (6 bases each). The CDR3 contains 12 residues. Germline V gene data show CDR1 as KGHSH and CDR2 as LQKENI. Trimming left V 2 bases short and J 12 bases short, with 11 bases between. DNA of the CDR3: TGTGCCAGCTCACCAAGGGGGGCAGGGCAGTTCTTC. It is translated as CASSPRGAGQFF.

The table lists this clonotype with a few counts. The rearrangement joins TRBV7-3 to TRBJ2-1; 10 bases fit TRBD1. Germline V gene sequence: CDR1 SGHTA, CDR2 FQGTGA. V lost 4 bases, J lost 5 bases, and 5 bases stayed unmatched. CDR3 length equals 15 residues. CDR3 DNA sequence: TGTGCCAGCAGCTCTGACAGGGGGCCCCACAATGAGCAGTTCTTC. Its protein is CASSSDRGPHNEQFF. Full variable domain (rest looked up from reference TRBV7-3 and TRBJ2-1): GAGVSQTPSNKVTEKGKYVELRCDPISGHTALYWYRQSLGQGPEFLIYFQGTGAADDSGLPNDRFFAVRPEGSVSTLKIQRTERGDSAVYLCASSSDRGPHNEQFFGPGTRLTVL.

The chain is built from TRBV12-3 or TRBV12-4 and TRBJ2-1; possibly TRBD2 for D (5 bases). CDR3 length: 12 residues. Trimming stripped 4 bases from V and 8 bases from J, with 9 bases between. CDR3 nucleotides: TGTGCCAGCAGTTCGACTATCGATGAGCAGTTCTTC. Translation: CASSSTIDEQFF.

This clonotype was seen ten or more times. The J gene is TRBJ2-3, the V gene TRBV7-2, with D maybe TRBD1 (6 bases). The length of the CDR3 is 15 residues. V lost 5 bases and J lost 0, with 12 bases in between. CDR1 and CDR2 from the germline V gene are SGHTA and FQGNSA. The CDR3 nucleotides are TGTGCCAGCAGCCGGGACATGCCTAGCACAGATACGCAGTATTTT. Protein product: CASSRDMPSTDTQYF.

At least ten counts were recorded for this clonotype. The chain combines TRBV4-2 with TRBJ2-1; D is undetermined. Germline V CDR1 and CDR2: LGHNA, YNFKEQ. Trimming removed 0 bases from V and 5 bases from J, with 14 bases in between. The CDR3 runs 16 residues. Here the CDR3 reads CASSQDRQSIHNEQFF. The CDR3 nucleotides are TGTGCCAGCAGCCAAGATCGGCAGAGCATACACAATGAGCAGTTCTTC.

This clonotype was recorded a few times. The chain recombines TRBV5-1 with TRBJ1-4; no clear D gene. Germline V gene sequence: CDR1 SGHRS, CDR2 YFSETQ. The CDR3 loop spans 16 amino acids. V lost 0 bases to trimming and J lost 5 bases, with 14 bases between them. Here the CDR3 reads CASSLAGRTGNEKLFF. DNA of the CDR3: TGCGCCAGCAGCTTGGCCGGGCGCACGGGGAATGAAAAACTGTTTTTT.

CDR3 bases: TGTGCCAGCAGCCCCCCCCCGACTACCCGGGGGAACTATTGGGCTAGCACAGATACGCAGTATTTT. Protein product: CASSPPPTTRGNYWASTDTQYF. The chain joins TRBV4-2 to TRBJ2-3; maybe TRBD2 (6 bases). Trimming cost V 4 bases and J 0 bases, with 32 bases left between them. The germline gives CDR1 LGHNA, CDR2 YNFKEQ. This CDR3 has 22 residues.

This clonotype was counted at least ten times. V gene TRBV11-3 combines with J gene TRBJ2-1, with 14 bases matching TRBD2. The ends lost 7 bases at V and 9 bases at J; junction bases unmatched: 5. Germline lookup yields CDR1 SGHNT and CDR2 YENEEA. The CDR3 runs 14 residues. DNA for the CDR3: TGTGCCAGCACCGCCGGGACTAGCGGGGGTGAGCAGTTCTTC. Encoded protein: CASTAGTSGGEQFF. The full variable domain, completed using reference TRBV11-3 and TRBJ2-1, is EAGVVQSPRYKIIEKKQPVAFWCNPISGHNTLYWYLQNLGQGPELLIRYENEEAVDDSQLPKDRFSAERLKGVDSTLKIQPAELGDSAVYLCASTAGTSGGEQFFGPGTRLTVL.

The chain links TRBV28 to TRBJ1-4; the match to TRBD1 covers 11 bases. This CDR3 is 19 amino acids long. Germline loops: CDR1 MDHEN, CDR2 SYDVKM. V gave up 4 bases and J gave up 7 bases; unmatched junction bases: 17. CDR3 region: CASSSLGLDRGPQPEKLFF. CDR3 nucleotide sequence: TGTGCCAGCAGTTCCCTGGGGCTGGACAGGGGGCCTCAACCTGAAAAACTGTTTTTT.